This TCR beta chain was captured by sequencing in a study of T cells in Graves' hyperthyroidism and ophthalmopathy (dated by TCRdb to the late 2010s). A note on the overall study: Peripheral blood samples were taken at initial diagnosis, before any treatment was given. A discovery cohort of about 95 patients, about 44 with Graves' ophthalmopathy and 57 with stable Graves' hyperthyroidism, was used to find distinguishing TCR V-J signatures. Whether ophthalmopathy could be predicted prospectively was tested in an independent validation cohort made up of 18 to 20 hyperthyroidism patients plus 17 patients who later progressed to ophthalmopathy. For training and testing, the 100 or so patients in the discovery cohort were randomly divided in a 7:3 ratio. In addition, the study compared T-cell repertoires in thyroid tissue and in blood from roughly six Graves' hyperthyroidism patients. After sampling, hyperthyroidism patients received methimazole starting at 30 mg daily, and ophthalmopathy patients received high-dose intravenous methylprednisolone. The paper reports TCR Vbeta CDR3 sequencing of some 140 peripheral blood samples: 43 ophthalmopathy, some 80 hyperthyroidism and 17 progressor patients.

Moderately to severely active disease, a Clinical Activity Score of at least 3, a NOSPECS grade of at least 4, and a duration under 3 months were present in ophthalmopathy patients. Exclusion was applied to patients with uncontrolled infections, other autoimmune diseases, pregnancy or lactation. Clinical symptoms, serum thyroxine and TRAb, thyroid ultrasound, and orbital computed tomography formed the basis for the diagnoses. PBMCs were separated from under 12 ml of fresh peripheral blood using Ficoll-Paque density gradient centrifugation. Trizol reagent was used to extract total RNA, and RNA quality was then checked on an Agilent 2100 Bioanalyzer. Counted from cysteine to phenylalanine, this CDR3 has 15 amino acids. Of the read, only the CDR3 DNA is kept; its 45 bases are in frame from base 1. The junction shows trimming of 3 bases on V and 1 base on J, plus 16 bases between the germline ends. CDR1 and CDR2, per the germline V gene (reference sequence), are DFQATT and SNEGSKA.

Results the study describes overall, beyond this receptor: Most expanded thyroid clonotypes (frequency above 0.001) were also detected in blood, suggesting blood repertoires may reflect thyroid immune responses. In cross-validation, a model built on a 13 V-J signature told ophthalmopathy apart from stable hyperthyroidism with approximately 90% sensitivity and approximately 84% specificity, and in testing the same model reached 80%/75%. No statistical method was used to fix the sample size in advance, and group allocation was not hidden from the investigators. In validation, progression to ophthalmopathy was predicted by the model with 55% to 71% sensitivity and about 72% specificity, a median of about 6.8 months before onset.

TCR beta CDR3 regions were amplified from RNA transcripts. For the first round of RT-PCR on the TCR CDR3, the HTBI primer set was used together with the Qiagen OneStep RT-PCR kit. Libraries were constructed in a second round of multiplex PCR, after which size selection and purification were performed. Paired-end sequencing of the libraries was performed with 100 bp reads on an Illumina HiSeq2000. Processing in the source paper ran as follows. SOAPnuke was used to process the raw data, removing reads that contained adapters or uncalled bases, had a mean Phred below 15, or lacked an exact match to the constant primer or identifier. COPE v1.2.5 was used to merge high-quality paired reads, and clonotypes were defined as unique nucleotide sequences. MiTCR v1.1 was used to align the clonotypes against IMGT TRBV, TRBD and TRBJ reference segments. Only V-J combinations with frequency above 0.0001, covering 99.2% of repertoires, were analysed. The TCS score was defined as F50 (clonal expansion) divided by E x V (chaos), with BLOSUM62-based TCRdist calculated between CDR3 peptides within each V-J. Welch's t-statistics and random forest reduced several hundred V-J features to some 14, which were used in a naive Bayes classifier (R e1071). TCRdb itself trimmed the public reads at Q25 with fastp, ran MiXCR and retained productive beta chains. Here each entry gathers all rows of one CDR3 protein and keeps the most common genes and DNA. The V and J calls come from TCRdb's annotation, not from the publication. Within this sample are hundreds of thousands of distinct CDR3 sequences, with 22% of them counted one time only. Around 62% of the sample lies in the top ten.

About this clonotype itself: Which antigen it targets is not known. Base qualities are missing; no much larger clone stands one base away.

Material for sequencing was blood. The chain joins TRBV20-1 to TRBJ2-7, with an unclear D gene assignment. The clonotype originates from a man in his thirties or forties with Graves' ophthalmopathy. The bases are TGCAGTGCTAGGGGCAGCCCGAAATTTTCCTACGAGCAGTACTTC. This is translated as CSARGSPKFSYEQYF.